The sequence of this TCR beta chain was determined in a study of cytomegalovirus exposure and HLA in healthy donors (dated by TCRdb to 2017 to 2019). For the study in its entirety: An earlier analysis of approximately 600 of the donors reported about 250 Gb of sequence data and some 100 million unique TCR beta sequences from roughly 200 million T cells. Donor age, sex, ethnicity and CMV serostatus were collected together with the repertoire data. Four to six DR-DQ haplotypes were handled as single units for association and clustering because linkage in the cohort was strong. Every repertoire in the discovery cohort had been generated on one and the same sequencing platform. Typing coverage varied by locus: about 629-630 donors for A, B, C, DRB1 and DQB1; about 520 for DQA1; over 600 for DPA1; more than 450 for DPB1. The later analysis used no new phenotypic data to find candidate immune exposures, relying instead on TCR beta sequences and their occurrence across donors. In addition to the first cohort of 666 subjects, a separate validation cohort of approximately 120 different subjects was used. High-throughput TCR immunosequencing, statistical association of individual TCRs with disease status, and machine learning were combined to predict cytomegalovirus infection status. Both class I and class II loci were covered by HLA typing, at four-digit resolution. An early release covering just under 650 HLA-typed donors comprised approximately 300 gigabases of sequencing data and 65 million to 100 million unique TCR sequences. Among about 360 genotyped donors of the cohort, an average of 235,054 unique TCR beta nucleotide sequences were sequenced per donor, roughly 18% of them non-productive. In a later analysis, previously published TCR beta repertoires from 550 to 750 donors were re-analyzed and high-resolution HLA genotyping was added so that TCR occurrence patterns could be studied. Among the approximately 420 genotyped donors, under 90% belonged to the genetic ancestry cluster associated with self-reported Caucasian donors. In an earlier analysis of roughly 600 of the donors, high-throughput TCR beta sequencing was used to judge whether each TCR beta V gene segment behaved as functional or pseudogenic. A later genetic analysis used genome-wide SNP genotypes for about 60% of the roughly 670 donors, treating that subset as a discovery cohort. The study was designed to test whether signatures of past pathogen exposure could be identified by cataloging public T cell receptors. The study profiled the T cell repertoires of some 610 subjects by immunosequencing and related them to cytomegalovirus serostatus.

Paper-wide results and their limitations: A later analysis associated approximately 17,000 TCR beta sequences with specific HLA alleles at a false discovery rate of 0.05. The only immune exposure information available for the cohort was CMV serostatus. A further reported finding was that TCR beta sequences accurately predicted the HLA-A and HLA-B alleles for most subjects in the first cohort. Compared with the approximately 600-donor mean, donors in an Asian-associated ancestry cluster had fewer N-insertions in productive TCRs, according to a later genetic analysis. Presence/absence analyses assumed roughly uniform sequencing depth across donors, an assumption that may not hold. A later analysis found that HLA-associated TCR beta chains were more clonally expanded and had lower generation probabilities than equally common non-associated chains. Most TCR sequences were seen in very few donors, while some public TCRs were found in many individuals. Most CMV-associated TCR beta chains appeared to be HLA-restricted in a later analysis, and the HLA associations seemed to be driven largely by CMV exposure. In a later analysis, the rate of TCR association differed among HLA loci, with DRB1 alleles having the most associated TCRs and HLA-C alleles having the fewest. In both the original and validation cohorts, the classifier was reported to diagnose cytomegalovirus status with high specificity and sensitivity. In an earlier analysis of approximately 600 of the donors, most TCR beta V segments were observed in productive rearrangements about 87% or about 30% of the time, broadly matching IMGT annotations. In vitro tests confirmed that a few of the cytomegalovirus-associated TCR beta chains recognize cytomegalovirus antigens. According to the authors, the approach could potentially be generalized to other disease states and immunological phenotypes. Assigning TCR associations to individual alleles was difficult when HLA alleles, especially DR and DQ, strongly co-occurred. A cluster of highly shared sequence variants was judged likely to be a technical artifact of the sequencing pipeline. A total of 150 to 200 TCR beta chains were listed by the study as associated with cytomegalovirus. In a later genetic analysis, a missense DCLRE1C variant was associated with V-gene and J-gene trimming of TCR beta chains, and the association was replicated in an independent cohort. Because HLA typing was missing for some donors at each locus, association tests included only the typed subset. In this cohort, only TCR beta chains were sequenced, and detectable features were limited by the absence of alpha or paired-chain data. Linkage disequilibrium might explain the correlated functional status among segregating V segments, but an unknown experimental factor could not be ruled out. Some 15 rarely observed V segments, including chromosome 9 orphons, were excluded from the earlier analysis of several hundred of the donors because counts were too low. According to a later analysis, parvovirus B19, influenza, CMV and Epstein-Barr virus appeared linked to several top co-occurrence clusters.

In the case of this clone: Its antigen is unknown. Qualities for individual bases were not recorded, and no much larger clone is one base off.

The cohort consisted of 666 healthy bone marrow donors. All cohort members were sampled while nominally healthy, although unrecorded immune exposures were likely present. The donor tested CMV seropositive and was one of the 289 seropositive cohort members. A peripheral blood sample was collected from each donor, and TCR beta sequencing was performed on peripheral blood mononuclear cells. The Qiagen DNeasy Blood Extraction Kit was used to extract genomic DNA from the blood cell samples. The method was the immunoSEQ multiplex PCR assay. A mixture of 60 forward primers for TCR Vbeta segments and 13 reverse primers for TCR Jbeta segments was used in the multiplex PCR. The CDR3 region of rearranged TCR beta genes was amplified from genomic DNA by a multiplex PCR assay. The amplified TCR beta libraries were sequenced on the Illumina HiSeq System as 87-base-pair reads. Processing in the source paper ran as follows. A later analysis counted approximately 74 million unique TCR beta chains across the 550 to 700 repertoires, and 10 million to 11 million of these chains were shared by at least two donors. Raw reads were error-corrected and collapsed into unique sequences with a nearest-neighbor algorithm that merged closely related sequences to remove PCR and sequencing errors. To assign V, D and J gene segments, CDR3 sequences were aligned to IMGT reference sequences. Each retained sequence needed at least a six-nucleotide match to both a V gene segment and a J gene segment. A rearrangement counted as productive if the CDR3 had no stop codons and remained in frame with V and J, and every other rearrangement counted as non-productive. Following IMGT convention, CDR3 was defined as the stretch from the second conserved V-encoded cysteine to the conserved J-encoded phenylalanine. The earlier analysis of about 590 of the donors excluded sequences that lacked an unambiguous match to a single V gene segment. An earlier analysis of 550 to 650 of the donors classified V segments as functional when productive rearrangements were above 56.7% and as segregating when the standard deviation between donors was above 5%. A statistical classification framework was developed to diagnose cytomegalovirus status using the catalog of TCR beta chain sequences. V and J gene assignment, in a later analysis, came from comparing TCR nucleotide sequences with IMGT/GENE-DB human TR gene sequences. In a later analysis, CDR3 sequences and most-parsimonious VDJ recombination scenarios were assigned using the TCRdist pipeline. A later analysis defined each TCR beta chain by its CDR3 amino acid sequence plus V-gene family, and excluded reads lacking a unique V-gene family. As a way to deal with suspected cross-contamination and a sequencing artifact, a later analysis dropped nearly 600 nucleotide sequences that were highly shared and had low generation probability. In a later analysis, a clonal expansion index for each public chain was calculated from normalized within-repertoire ranks of inferred template counts. A later analysis computed generation probabilities with a VDJ recombination model fitted to out-of-frame rearrangements, and checked the results against IGoR. Hypergeometric tests were used in a later analysis to score TCR-TCR, TCR-HLA and TCR-CMV co-occurrence, with a repertoire-size bias correction applied to the TCR pairs. False discovery rates were estimated in a later analysis by permuting HLA or CMV assignments 20 times. A later analysis grouped co-occurring TCRs with DBSCAN, adding TCRdist sequence similarity when clustering within HLA-allele-positive subsets. Repertoires with fewer than 30,000 or more than 120,000 public chains were left out of co-occurrence clustering, as were about five repertoires with anomalous nucleotide sharing. What TCRdb holds here is the immuneACCESS table cut down to in-frame rearrangements. Part of the clones is not present; checked against another copy, under half of the missing clones reflect an unresolved V gene, and the others are unexplained. From that table come the V and J calls and clone size; the DNA was used to work out D and trimming. The table for this sample lists over 130,000 clones; around 60% of them were counted only once. Around 7.1% of the sample rests with the top ten.

The TCR comes from an older woman in good health and CMV-seropositive. The sequencing input was PBMCs.

At the DNA level, the sequence is TGTGCCAGCAGCCCGGGGGGGGAGAAAGAGACCCAGTACTTC. This translates into CASSPGGEKETQYF. The rearrangement combines TRBV11-2 with TRBJ2-5; 8 bases in between match TRBD2. The CDR3 holds 14 amino acids from the cysteine to the phenylalanine. The CDR3 DNA has 42 bases and is translated from base 1. CDR1 and CDR2 are drawn from the germline V gene: SGHAT, FQNNGV. V is pruned by 5 bases and J by 3 bases, leaving 5 bases of the junction without a gene match.